The source of this TCR beta chain is a study of control samples from healthy donors and cancer patients. Profiling relied on immunoSEQ multiplex PCR, and the TCRdb table lists in-frame clones only, not all of them. The data show approximately 85,000 clones, with less than 90% seen just once and 7.6% held by the top ten. V gave up 0 bases and J gave up 2 bases, with 9 bases separating them. The CDR3 has 14 residues. Germline values: CDR1 SGHNT, CDR2 YYREEE (reference sequence). This TCR was sampled from a woman aged 55 to 70 in good health. The chain carries TRBV5-4 and TRBJ2-7, with unresolved D. Sequencing used blood. The CDR3 DNA sequence: TGTGCCAGCAGCTTGGGCGCGTTGACCTACGAGCAGTACTTC. It codes for CASSLGALTYEQYF.